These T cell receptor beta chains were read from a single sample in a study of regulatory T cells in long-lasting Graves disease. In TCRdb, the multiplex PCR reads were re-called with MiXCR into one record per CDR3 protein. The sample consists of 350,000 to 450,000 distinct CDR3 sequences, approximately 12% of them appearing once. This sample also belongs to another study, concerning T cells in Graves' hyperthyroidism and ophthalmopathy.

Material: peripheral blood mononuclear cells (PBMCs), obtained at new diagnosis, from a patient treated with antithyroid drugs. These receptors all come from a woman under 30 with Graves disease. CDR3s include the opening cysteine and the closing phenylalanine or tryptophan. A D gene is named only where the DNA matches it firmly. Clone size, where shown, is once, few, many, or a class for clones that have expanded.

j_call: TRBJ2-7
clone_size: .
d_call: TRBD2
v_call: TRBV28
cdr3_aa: CASYPSGRRSEQYF
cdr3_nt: TGTGCCAGCTACCCCAGCGGGAGGCGATCCGAGCAGTACTTC

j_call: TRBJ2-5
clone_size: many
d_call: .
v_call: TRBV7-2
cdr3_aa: CASSLAGGGETQYF
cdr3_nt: TGTGCCAGCAGCTTAGCGGGGGGTGGGGAGACCCAGTACTTC

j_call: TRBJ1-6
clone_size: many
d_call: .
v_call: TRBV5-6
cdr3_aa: CASGVQGSSSYNSPLHF
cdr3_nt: TGTGCCAGCGGAGTACAGGGATCGAGCTCCTATAATTCACCCCTCCACTTT

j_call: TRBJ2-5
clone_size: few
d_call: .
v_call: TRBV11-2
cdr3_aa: CASSTQLFSAQETQYF
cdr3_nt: TGTGCCAGCAGCACCCAACTGTTTTCAGCCCAAGAGACCCAGTACTTC

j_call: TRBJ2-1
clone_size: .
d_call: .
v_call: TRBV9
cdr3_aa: CASSVVPRSEQFF
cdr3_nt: TGTGCCAGCAGCGTAGTCCCTAGGTCGGAGCAGTTCTTC

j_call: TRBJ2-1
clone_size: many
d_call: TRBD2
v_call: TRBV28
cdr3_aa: CASIRRLAGDEQFF
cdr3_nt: TGTGCCAGCATACGTAGGCTAGCGGGAGATGAGCAGTTCTTC

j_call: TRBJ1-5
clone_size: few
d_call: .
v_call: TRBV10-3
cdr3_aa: CAISGGANSQPQHF
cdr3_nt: TGTGCCATCAGTGGGGGGGCCAATAGCCAGCCCCAGCATTTT

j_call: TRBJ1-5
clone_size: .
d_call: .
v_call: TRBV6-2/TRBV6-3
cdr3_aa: CASSWAGGVSNQPQHF
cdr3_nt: TGTGCCAGCAGTTGGGCTGGAGGGGTAAGCAATCAGCCCCAGCATTTT

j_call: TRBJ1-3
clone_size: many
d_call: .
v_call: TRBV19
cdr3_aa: CASTRPSSGNTIYF
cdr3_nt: TGTGCCAGTACCCGCCCTAGCTCTGGAAACACCATATATTTT

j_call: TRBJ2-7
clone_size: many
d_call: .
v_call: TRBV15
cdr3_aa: CATSKDSPYEQYF
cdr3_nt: TGTGCCACCAGCAAAGACAGCCCCTACGAGCAGTACTTC

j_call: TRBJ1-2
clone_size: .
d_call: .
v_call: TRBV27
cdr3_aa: CASSDTRELYGYTF
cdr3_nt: TGTGCCAGCAGTGATACAAGGGAACTCTATGGCTACACCTTC

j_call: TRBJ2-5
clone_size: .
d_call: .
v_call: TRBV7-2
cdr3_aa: CAGSFQQETQYF
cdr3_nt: TGTGCCGGCAGCTTCCAGCAAGAGACCCAGTACTTC

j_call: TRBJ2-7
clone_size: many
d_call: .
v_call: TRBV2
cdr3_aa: CASSEALMASYEQYF
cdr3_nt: TGTGCCAGCAGTGAAGCGTTAATGGCTAGCTACGAGCAGTACTTC

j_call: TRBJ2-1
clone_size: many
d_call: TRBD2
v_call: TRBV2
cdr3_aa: CASRASGDDEQFF
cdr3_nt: TGTGCCAGCAGGGCTAGCGGGGATGATGAGCAGTTCTTC

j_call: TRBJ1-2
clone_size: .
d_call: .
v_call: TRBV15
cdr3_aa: CATSRGGAVYGYTF
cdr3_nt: TGTGCCACCAGCAGAGGGGGGGCGGTCTATGGCTACACCTTC

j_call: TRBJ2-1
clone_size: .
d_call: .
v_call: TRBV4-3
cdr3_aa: CASSQDQPFSEQFF
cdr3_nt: TGCGCCAGCAGCCAAGATCAGCCTTTTTCGGAGCAGTTCTTC

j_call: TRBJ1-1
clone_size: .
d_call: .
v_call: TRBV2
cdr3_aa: CASRDRDIVLNTEAFF
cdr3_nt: TGTGCCAGCAGGGACCGGGACATCGTACTGAACACTGAAGCTTTCTTT

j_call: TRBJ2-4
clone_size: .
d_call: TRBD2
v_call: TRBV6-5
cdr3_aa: CASSYSTSGSKNIQYF
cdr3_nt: TGTGCCAGCAGTTACTCGACTAGCGGGTCAAAAAACATTCAGTACTTC

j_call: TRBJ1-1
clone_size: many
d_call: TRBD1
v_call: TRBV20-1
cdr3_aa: CSAITGTARGEAFF
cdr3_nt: TGCAGTGCTATAACCGGGACAGCTAGGGGGGAAGCTTTCTTT

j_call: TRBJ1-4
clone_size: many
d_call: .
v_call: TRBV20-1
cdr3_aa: CSAPFGGTGSGKLFF
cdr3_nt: TGCAGTGCTCCCTTTGGGGGTACAGGGTCTGGAAAACTGTTTTTT

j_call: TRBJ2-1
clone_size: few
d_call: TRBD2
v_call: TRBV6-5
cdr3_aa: CASSYGREGLGEQFF
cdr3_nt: TGTGCCAGCAGTTACGGGCGGGAGGGCCTCGGTGAGCAGTTCTTC

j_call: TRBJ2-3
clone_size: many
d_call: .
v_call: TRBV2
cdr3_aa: CASSSGYTDTQYF
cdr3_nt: TGTGCCAGCAGTAGCGGATACACAGATACGCAGTATTTT

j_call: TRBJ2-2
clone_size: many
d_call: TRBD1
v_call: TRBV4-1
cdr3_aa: CASSHATGAGELFF
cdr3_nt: TGCGCCAGCAGCCACGCCACAGGGGCCGGGGAGCTGTTTTTT

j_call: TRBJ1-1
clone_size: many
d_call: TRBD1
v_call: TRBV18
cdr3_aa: CASSRGQGGMAEAFF
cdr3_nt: TGTGCCAGCTCACGGGGACAGGGAGGGATGGCTGAAGCTTTCTTT

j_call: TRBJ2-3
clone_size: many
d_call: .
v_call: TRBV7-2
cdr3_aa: CASSLDRDTQYF
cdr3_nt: TGTGCCAGCAGCTTAGACAGAGATACGCAGTATTTT

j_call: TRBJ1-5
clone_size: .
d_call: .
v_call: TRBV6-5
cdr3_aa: CASSYPRGQSNKGPQHF
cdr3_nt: TGTGCCAGCAGTTACCCCCGGGGCCAGTCCAATAAGGGGCCCCAGCATTTT

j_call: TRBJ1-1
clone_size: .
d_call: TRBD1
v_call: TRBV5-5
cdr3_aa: CASSFSGTANTEAFF
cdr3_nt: TGTGCCAGCAGCTTCTCTGGGACAGCGAACACTGAAGCTTTCTTT

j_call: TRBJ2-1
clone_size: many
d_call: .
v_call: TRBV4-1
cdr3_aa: CASSQVDLVYFGNEQFF
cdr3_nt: TGCGCCAGCAGCCAAGTCGATCTAGTTTACTTTGGCAATGAGCAGTTCTTC

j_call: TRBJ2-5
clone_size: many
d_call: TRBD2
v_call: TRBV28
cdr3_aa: CASSLTSGFPEGTQYF
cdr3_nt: TGTGCCAGCAGTTTAACTAGCGGGTTCCCAGAGGGGACCCAGTACTTC

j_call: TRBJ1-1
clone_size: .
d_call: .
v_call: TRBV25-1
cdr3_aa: CASGLGGLAFF
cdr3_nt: TGTGCCAGCGGTCTTGGGGGTTTAGCTTTCTTT

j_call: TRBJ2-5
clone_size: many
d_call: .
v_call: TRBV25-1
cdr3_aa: CASSEWGWETQYF
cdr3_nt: TGTGCCAGCAGTGAATGGGGTTGGGAGACCCAGTACTTC

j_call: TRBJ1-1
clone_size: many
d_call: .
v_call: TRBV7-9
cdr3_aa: CASSLEGGMSSTEAFF
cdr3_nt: TGTGCCAGCAGCTTAGAAGGGGGAATGAGTAGCACTGAAGCTTTCTTT

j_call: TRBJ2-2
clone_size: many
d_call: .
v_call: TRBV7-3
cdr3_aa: CASSLQGNGELFF
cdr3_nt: TGTGCCAGCAGCTTACAAGGGAACGGGGAGCTGTTTTTT

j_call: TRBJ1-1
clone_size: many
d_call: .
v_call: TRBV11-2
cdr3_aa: CASSLTLGQGNTEAFF
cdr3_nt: TGTGCCAGCAGCTTGACCCTCGGGCAGGGAAACACTGAAGCTTTCTTT

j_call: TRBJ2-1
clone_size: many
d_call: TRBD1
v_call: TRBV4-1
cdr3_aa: CASSQPHRDRGLQYRFF
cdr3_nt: TGCGCCAGCAGCCAACCTCACCGGGACAGGGGGCTTCAGTATCGGTTCTTC

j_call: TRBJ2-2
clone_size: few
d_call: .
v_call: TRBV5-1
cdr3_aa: CASSQELRETVTRELFF
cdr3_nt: TGCGCCAGCAGCCAGGAATTGCGGGAAACGGTCACCCGGGAGCTGTTTTTT

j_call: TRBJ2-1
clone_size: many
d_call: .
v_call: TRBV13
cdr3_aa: CASSPPEGNGRNEQFF
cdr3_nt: TGTGCCAGCAGCCCGCCGGAAGGGAACGGGCGAAATGAGCAGTTCTTC

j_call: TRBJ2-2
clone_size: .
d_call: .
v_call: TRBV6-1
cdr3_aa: CASSLPPGDTGELFF
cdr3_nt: TGTGCCAGCAGTCTCCCCCCTGGGGACACCGGGGAGCTGTTTTTT

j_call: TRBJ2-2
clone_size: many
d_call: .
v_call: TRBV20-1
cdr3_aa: CSARDRVRVSGELFF
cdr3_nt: TGCAGTGCTAGAGATCGGGTCCGTGTATCCGGGGAGCTGTTTTTT

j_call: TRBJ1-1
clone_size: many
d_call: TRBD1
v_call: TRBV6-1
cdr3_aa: CASRDPRGLNTEAFF
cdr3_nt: TGTGCCAGCAGGGACCCCAGGGGGCTGAACACTGAAGCTTTCTTT

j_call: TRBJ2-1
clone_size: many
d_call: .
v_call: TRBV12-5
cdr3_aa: CASGLAPPPTGPNEQFF
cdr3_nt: TGTGCTAGTGGTTTGGCCCCTCCACCTACGGGCCCCAATGAGCAGTTCTTC

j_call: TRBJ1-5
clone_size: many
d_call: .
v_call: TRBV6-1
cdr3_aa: CASRSQREIMGNQPQHF
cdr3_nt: TGTGCCAGCAGGAGTCAGAGAGAGATCATGGGCAATCAGCCCCAGCATTTT

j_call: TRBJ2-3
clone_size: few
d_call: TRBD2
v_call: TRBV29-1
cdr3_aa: CSSYRLAGGTDTQYF
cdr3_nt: TGCAGCAGTTACCGACTAGCGGGAGGTACAGATACGCAGTATTTT

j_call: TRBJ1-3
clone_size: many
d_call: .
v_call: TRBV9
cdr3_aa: CASSVAGDGRNTIYF
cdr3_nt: TGTGCCAGCAGCGTAGCTGGGGACGGGCGAAACACCATATATTTT

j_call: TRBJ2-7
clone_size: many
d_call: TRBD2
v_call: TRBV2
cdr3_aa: CASTEGGWREGHYEQYF
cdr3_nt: TGTGCCAGCACCGAAGGAGGTTGGCGGGAGGGCCATTACGAGCAGTACTTC

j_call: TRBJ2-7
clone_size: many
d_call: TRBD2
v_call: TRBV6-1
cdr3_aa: CASSEGLAGAYEQYF
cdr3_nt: TGTGCCAGCAGTGAAGGACTAGCGGGAGCCTACGAGCAGTACTTC

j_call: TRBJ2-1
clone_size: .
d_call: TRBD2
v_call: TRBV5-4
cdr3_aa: CASSLTAGAGNEQFF
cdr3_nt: TGTGCCAGCAGCTTGACAGCGGGAGCGGGAAATGAGCAGTTCTTC

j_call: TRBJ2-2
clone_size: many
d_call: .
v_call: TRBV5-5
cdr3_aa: CASFQGFSYGAGELFF
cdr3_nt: TGTGCCAGCTTCCAGGGGTTTTCGTATGGAGCCGGGGAGCTGTTTTTT

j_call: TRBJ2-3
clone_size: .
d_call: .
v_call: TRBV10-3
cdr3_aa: CATDSPSTDTQYF
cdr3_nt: TGTGCCACCGACTCCCCTAGCACAGATACGCAGTATTTT

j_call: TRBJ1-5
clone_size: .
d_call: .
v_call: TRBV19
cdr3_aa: CASSSRVGGQPQHF
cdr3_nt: TGTGCCAGTAGTTCCAGGGTCGGGGGACAGCCCCAGCATTTT

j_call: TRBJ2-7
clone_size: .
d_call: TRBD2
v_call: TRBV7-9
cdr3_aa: CASSGYSGTSERAGYEQYF
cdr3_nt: TGTGCCAGCAGCGGCTATTCAGGGACTAGCGAGAGAGCGGGCTACGAGCAGTACTTC

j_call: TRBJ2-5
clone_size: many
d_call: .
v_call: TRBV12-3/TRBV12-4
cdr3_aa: CASSHTSISPETQYF
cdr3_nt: TGTGCCAGCAGTCATACCTCCATCTCCCCCGAGACCCAGTACTTC

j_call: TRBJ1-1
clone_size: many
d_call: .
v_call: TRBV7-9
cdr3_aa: CASSLSGAGTEAFF
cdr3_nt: TGTGCCAGCAGCTTGTCAGGGGCCGGGACTGAAGCTTTCTTT

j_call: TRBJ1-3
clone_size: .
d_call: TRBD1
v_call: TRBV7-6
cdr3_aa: CASSTDRGDLNTIYF
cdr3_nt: TGTGCCAGCAGCACAGACAGGGGGGATTTGAACACCATATATTTT

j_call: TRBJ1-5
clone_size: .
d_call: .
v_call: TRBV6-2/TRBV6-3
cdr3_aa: CASSYDFGTGENQPQHF
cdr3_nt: TGTGCCAGCAGTTATGACTTCGGGACGGGGGAAAATCAGCCCCAGCATTTT